This T cell receptor beta chain was documented in a study of shared clonotypes between healthy human individuals. The study's findings and limits: Shared clonotypes: 4.5% to 5% naive CD4, 3.5% to 4% naive CD8, about 2.2% memory CD4, 0.4% memory CD8.

The germline V gene has CDR1 SGHTA and CDR2 FQGTGA. The length of the CDR3 is 15 residues. The ends were cut back, 2 bases at V and 3 bases at J, with 14 bases in the middle. For this clone: The antigen remains undetermined.

Naive CD8 cells were CD45RO-negative, positively selected for CCR7, excluding terminally differentiated effector memory CD45RA+ cells. Source study methods: Junction-only sequences produced by ImmunoSEQ had no quality scores, so filtering differed. Libraries were prepared by immunoSEQ multiplex PCR; TCRdb keeps only in-frame clonotypes and omits some of them. V and J calls and clone size are copied from that table; D and trimming were computed from the DNA. This sample yields roughly 590,000 clones, of which nearly 97% are seen a single time; over 0.09% belongs to the top ten. Sequencing used naive CD8+ T cells sorted from blood. This TCR derives from a woman aged 25 to 39 in good health. The chain links TRBV7-3 to TRBJ2-7; possibly TRBD2 for D (6 bases). CDR3 DNA: TGTGCCAGCAGCTTAGACGGGAGTCCCCTCTACGAGCAGTACTTC. Translating it yields CASSLDGSPLYEQYF.